This TCR beta chain was retrieved from a study of cytomegalovirus exposure and HLA in healthy donors. Notes on the study in general: In vitro work confirmed that a few CMV-associated chains recognize CMV antigens. TCR beta V- and J-gene trimming was later associated with a missense DCLRE1C variant.

Of note for this clone: Its antigen is undetermined.

Germline CDR1 SEHNR, CDR2 FQNEAQ (reference sequence). The V end lost 5 bases, the J end lost 4 bases, and 12 bases lay between the germline ends. The CDR3 sequence is 14 residues long. The PCR employed 60 Vbeta primers together with 13 Jbeta primers. Generated by immunoSEQ multiplex PCR, the TCRdb table keeps only in-frame clones and is missing some. This sample has approximately 170,000 clones, with roughly 80% found just once. The sequenced sample was PBMCs. This TCR derives from a male donor in good health and CMV-seronegative. The genes are TRBV7-9 and TRBJ1-3; no firm D call. CDR3 protein: CASSPLGEGNTIYF. As DNA, the CDR3 is TGTGCCAGCAGCCCCTTGGGCGAGGGAAACACCATATATTTT.